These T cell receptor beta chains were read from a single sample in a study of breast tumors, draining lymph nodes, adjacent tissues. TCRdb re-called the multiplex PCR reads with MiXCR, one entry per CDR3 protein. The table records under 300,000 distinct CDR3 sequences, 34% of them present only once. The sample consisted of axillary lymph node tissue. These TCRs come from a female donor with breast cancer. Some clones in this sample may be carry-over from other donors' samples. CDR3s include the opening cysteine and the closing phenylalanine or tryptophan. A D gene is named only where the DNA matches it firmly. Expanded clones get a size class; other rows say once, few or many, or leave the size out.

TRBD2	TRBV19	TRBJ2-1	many	CASSILAGGPNNEQFF	TGTGCCAGTAGTATCTTAGCGGGAGGGCCAAACAATGAGCAGTTCTTC
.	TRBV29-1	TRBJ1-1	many	CSVDDAGNTEAFF	TGCAGCGTGGACGACGCAGGGAACACTGAAGCTTTCTTT
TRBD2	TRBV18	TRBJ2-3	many	CASSRTSGNTDTQYF	TGTGCCAGCTCCCGGACTAGCGGTAACACAGATACGCAGTATTTT
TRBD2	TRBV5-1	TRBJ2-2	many	CASSTPAGDTGELFF	TGCGCCAGCAGCACCCCGGCGGGAGACACCGGGGAGCTGTTTTTT
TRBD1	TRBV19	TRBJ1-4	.	CASSTTGSGKLFF	TGTGCCAGTAGTACGACAGGGTCTGGAAAACTGTTTTTT
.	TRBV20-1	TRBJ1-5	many	CSARREGTQPQHF	TGCAGTGCTAGACGGGAGGGGACCCAGCCCCAGCATTTT
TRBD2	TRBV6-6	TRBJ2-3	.	CASSYSGASGGTDTQYF	TGTGCCAGCAGTTACTCTGGGGCTAGCGGGGGCACAGATACGCAGTATTTT
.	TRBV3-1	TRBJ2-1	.	CASSQVRLYNEQFF	TGTGCCAGCAGCCAAGTTCGCCTTTACAATGAGCAGTTCTTC
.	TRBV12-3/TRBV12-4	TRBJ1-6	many	CASNTGVSPLHF	TGTGCCAGCAATACCGGGGTCTCACCCCTCCACTTT
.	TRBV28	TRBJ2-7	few	CASSLPDSSGEQYF	TGTGCCAGCAGTTTACCGGACAGCTCGGGCGAGCAGTACTTC
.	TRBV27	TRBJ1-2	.	CASSLSFKGSGSYGYTF	TGTGCCAGCAGTTTATCGTTTAAGGGCAGTGGGAGCTATGGCTACACCTTC
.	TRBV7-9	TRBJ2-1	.	CASSYAPPPYNEQFF	TGTGCCAGCAGCTATGCCCCCCCCCCCTACAATGAGCAGTTCTTC
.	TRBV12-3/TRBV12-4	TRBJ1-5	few	CASSIGGIGYSNQPQHF	TGTGCCAGCAGTATCGGGGGAATCGGGTATAGCAATCAGCCCCAGCATTTT
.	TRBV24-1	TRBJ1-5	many	CATRPNAGRRPQHF	TGTGCCACCAGACCCAATGCAGGGAGGCGGCCCCAGCATTTT
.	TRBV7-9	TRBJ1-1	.	CASSLSEGTEAFF	TGTGCCAGCAGCTTATCCGAGGGAACTGAAGCTTTCTTT
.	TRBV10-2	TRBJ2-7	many	CASPENTGLDEQYF	TGCGCCAGCCCGGAGAATACAGGTTTAGACGAGCAGTACTTC
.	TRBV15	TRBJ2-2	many	CATSRETGYSTGELFF	TGTGCCACCAGCAGAGAAACAGGGTATAGCACCGGGGAGCTGTTTTTT
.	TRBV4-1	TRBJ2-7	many	CASSQAREVGEQYF	TGCGCCAGCAGCCAAGCTCGAGAGGTCGGGGAGCAGTACTTC
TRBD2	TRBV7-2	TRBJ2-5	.	CASRPGTSAGETQYF	TGTGCCAGCAGACCCGGGACTAGCGCGGGAGAGACCCAGTACTTC
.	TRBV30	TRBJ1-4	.	CAWTLAGDEKLFF	TGTGCCTGGACACTAGCGGGAGATGAAAAACTGTTTTTT
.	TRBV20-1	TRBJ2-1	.	CSARDPRNEQFF	TGCAGTGCTAGAGATCCCCGGAATGAGCAGTTCTTC
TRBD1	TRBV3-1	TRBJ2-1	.	CASSRGPVEQFF	TGTGCCAGCAGCAGGGGGCCGGTTGAGCAGTTCTTC
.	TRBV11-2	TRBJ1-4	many	CASSLRGTETNEKLFF	TGTGCCAGCAGCTTAAGAGGGACGGAAACTAATGAAAAACTGTTTTTT
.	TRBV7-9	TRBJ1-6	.	CASSRDSDQGLDSPLHF	TGTGCCAGCAGCCGAGACTCGGACCAGGGGCTGGATTCACCCCTCCACTTT
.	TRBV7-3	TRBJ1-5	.	CASSPGVGSEHF	TGTGCCAGCAGCCCCGGGGTTGGGAGCGAGCATTTT
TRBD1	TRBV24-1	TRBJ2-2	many	CATSDLTGTGELFF	TGTGCCACCAGTGACCTGACAGGGACCGGGGAGCTGTTTTTT
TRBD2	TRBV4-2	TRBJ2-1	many	CASSPRTSTYEQFF	TGTGCCAGCAGCCCCCGGACTAGTACCTATGAGCAGTTCTTC
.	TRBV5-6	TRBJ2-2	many	CASSLDVANTGELFF	TGTGCCAGCAGCTTGGATGTGGCGAACACCGGGGAGCTGTTTTTT
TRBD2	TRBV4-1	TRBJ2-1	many	CASSQVLAGDGDEQFF	TGCGCCAGCAGCCAAGTACTAGCGGGAGACGGAGATGAGCAGTTCTTC
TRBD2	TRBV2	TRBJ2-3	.	CASSPLPFPSSGGDGDTQYF	TGTGCCAGCAGTCCACTCCCCTTCCCTTCTAGCGGGGGGGATGGAGATACGCAGTATTTT
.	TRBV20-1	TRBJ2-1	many	CSASVNEQFF	TGCAGTGCTAGTGTCAATGAGCAGTTCTTC
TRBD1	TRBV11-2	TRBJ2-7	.	CASSWTGVEQYF	TGTGCCAGCAGCTGGACAGGGGTCGAGCAGTACTTC
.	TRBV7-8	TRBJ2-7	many	CASSFNGQAYEQYF	TGTGCCAGCAGCTTCAACGGACAAGCCTACGAGCAGTACTTC
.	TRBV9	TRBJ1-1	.	CASSGNREEAFF	TGTGCCAGCAGCGGCAACAGGGAAGAAGCTTTCTTT
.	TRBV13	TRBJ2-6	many	CASGAGANVLTF	TGTGCCAGCGGGGCTGGGGCCAACGTCCTGACTTTC
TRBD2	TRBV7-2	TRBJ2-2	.	CAGRPPGTSGSSHTGELFF	TGTGCCGGCAGGCCCCCGGGGACTAGCGGGAGCTCACACACCGGGGAACTGTTTTTT
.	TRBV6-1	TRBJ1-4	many	CASSARVTGVHEKLFF	TGTGCCAGCAGTGCCAGAGTAACAGGAGTTCATGAAAAACTGTTTTTT
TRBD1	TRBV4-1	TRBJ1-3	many	CASSTGGVGGNTIYF	TGCGCCAGCAGCACAGGGGGCGTTGGTGGAAACACCATATATTTT
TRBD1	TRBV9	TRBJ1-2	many	CASSVVSRGNYGYTF	TGTGCCAGCAGCGTAGTCTCCAGGGGGAACTATGGCTACACCTTC
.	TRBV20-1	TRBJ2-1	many	CSARTTRNEQFF	TGCAGTGCCCGGACCACTCGGAATGAGCAGTTCTTC
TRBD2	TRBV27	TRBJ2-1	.	CASSAGVAYNEQFF	TGTGCCAGCTCAGCGGGAGTGGCCTACAATGAGCAGTTCTTC
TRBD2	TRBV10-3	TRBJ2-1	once	CAISESTLAGGQSSYNEQSF	TGTGCCATCAGTGAGTCAACACTAGCGGGGGGCCAAAGCTCCTACAATGAGCAGTCCTTC